These T cell receptor beta chains were read from a single sample in a study of chemoradiotherapy in HPV16-positive cancers. TCRdb keeps only in-frame clones here, not all; method: immunoSEQ multiplex PCR. The sample carries roughly 20,000 clones, roughly 92% recorded once. The sample consisted of blood, taken from a patient who underwent chemoradiotherapy. The receptors were gathered from a human donor with HPV-associated anogenital cancer. The CDR3 runs from the conserved cysteine through the conserved F or W. The D gene is left open where the match is weak. Clone sizes are given selectively: once, few, many, or a class where the clone is expanded.

>NA|NA|TRBV7-2|TRBJ2-3
CASSTFPRGRTDTQYF
TGTGCCAGCAGCACATTCCCCAGAGGGCGGACAGATACGCAGTATTTT
>NA|NA|TRBV28|TRBJ1-1
CASSLGRPNTEAFF
TGTGCCAGCAGTTTAGGGAGACCGAACACTGAAGCTTTCTTT
>TRBD2|NA|TRBV5-1|TRBJ2-5
CASRLGLANIGTQYF
TGCGCCAGCAGACTAGGACTAGCGAATATCGGGACCCAGTACTTC
>NA|NA|TRBV2|TRBJ1-4
CASSDSGPTNEKLFF
TGTGCCAGCAGTGACTCGGGACCAACTAATGAAAAACTGTTTTTT
>NA|NA|TRBV5-4|TRBJ2-6
CASTPGGPGANVLTF
TGTGCCAGCACCCCCGGGGGCCCTGGGGCCAACGTCCTGACTTTC
>TRBD2|NA|TRBV14|TRBJ2-7
CASSAQTGRSYEQYF
TGTGCCAGCAGCGCCCAGACCGGGAGGTCCTACGAGCAGTACTTC
>TRBD1|few|TRBV7-9|TRBJ2-7
CASSDRGSYEQYF
TGTGCCAGCAGCGACAGGGGTTCCTACGAGCAGTACTTC
>NA|NA|TRBV5-4|TRBJ2-1
CASSYKTGSSYNEQFF
TGTGCCAGCAGCTATAAAACAGGCAGCTCCTACAATGAGCAGTTCTTC
>NA|NA|TRBV7-2|TRBJ1-1
CASSRRGGANTEAFF
TGTGCCAGCAGCCGTCGGGGGGGGGCGAACACTGAAGCTTTCTTT
>TRBD1|NA|TRBV7-9|TRBJ2-7
CAGGTGLYEQYF
TGTGCCGGGGGGACAGGGCTGTACGAGCAGTACTTC
>NA|few|TRBV6-5|TRBJ2-2
CASRPGGHNTGELFF
TGTGCCAGCAGGCCCGGGGGGCATAACACCGGGGAGCTGTTTTTT
>NA|NA|TRBV5-1|TRBJ1-1
CASSLEPGFGNTEAFF
TGCGCCAGCAGCTTGGAACCAGGGTTCGGGAACACTGAAGCTTTCTTT
>NA|NA|TRBV28|TRBJ2-2
CASKVSGSNTGELFF
TGTGCCAGCAAGGTGTCCGGGTCGAACACCGGGGAGCTGTTTTTT
>NA|NA|TRBV4-2|TRBJ1-4
CASSPIGRNNEKLFF
TGTGCCAGCAGCCCCATTGGACGGAATAATGAAAAACTGTTTTTT
>NA|NA|TRBV7-3|TRBJ2-2
CASSLGTGELFF
TGTGCCAGCAGCCTGGGGACCGGGGAGCTGTTTTTT
>TRBD1|NA|TRBV5-1|TRBJ1-6
CASSTGDSNSPLHF
TGCGCCAGCAGCACTGGGGACAGTAATTCACCCCTCCACTTT
>TRBD1|NA|TRBV6-5|TRBJ1-1
CASFRDRAQRAFF
TGTGCCAGCTTCCGGGACAGGGCCCAGAGGGCTTTCTTT